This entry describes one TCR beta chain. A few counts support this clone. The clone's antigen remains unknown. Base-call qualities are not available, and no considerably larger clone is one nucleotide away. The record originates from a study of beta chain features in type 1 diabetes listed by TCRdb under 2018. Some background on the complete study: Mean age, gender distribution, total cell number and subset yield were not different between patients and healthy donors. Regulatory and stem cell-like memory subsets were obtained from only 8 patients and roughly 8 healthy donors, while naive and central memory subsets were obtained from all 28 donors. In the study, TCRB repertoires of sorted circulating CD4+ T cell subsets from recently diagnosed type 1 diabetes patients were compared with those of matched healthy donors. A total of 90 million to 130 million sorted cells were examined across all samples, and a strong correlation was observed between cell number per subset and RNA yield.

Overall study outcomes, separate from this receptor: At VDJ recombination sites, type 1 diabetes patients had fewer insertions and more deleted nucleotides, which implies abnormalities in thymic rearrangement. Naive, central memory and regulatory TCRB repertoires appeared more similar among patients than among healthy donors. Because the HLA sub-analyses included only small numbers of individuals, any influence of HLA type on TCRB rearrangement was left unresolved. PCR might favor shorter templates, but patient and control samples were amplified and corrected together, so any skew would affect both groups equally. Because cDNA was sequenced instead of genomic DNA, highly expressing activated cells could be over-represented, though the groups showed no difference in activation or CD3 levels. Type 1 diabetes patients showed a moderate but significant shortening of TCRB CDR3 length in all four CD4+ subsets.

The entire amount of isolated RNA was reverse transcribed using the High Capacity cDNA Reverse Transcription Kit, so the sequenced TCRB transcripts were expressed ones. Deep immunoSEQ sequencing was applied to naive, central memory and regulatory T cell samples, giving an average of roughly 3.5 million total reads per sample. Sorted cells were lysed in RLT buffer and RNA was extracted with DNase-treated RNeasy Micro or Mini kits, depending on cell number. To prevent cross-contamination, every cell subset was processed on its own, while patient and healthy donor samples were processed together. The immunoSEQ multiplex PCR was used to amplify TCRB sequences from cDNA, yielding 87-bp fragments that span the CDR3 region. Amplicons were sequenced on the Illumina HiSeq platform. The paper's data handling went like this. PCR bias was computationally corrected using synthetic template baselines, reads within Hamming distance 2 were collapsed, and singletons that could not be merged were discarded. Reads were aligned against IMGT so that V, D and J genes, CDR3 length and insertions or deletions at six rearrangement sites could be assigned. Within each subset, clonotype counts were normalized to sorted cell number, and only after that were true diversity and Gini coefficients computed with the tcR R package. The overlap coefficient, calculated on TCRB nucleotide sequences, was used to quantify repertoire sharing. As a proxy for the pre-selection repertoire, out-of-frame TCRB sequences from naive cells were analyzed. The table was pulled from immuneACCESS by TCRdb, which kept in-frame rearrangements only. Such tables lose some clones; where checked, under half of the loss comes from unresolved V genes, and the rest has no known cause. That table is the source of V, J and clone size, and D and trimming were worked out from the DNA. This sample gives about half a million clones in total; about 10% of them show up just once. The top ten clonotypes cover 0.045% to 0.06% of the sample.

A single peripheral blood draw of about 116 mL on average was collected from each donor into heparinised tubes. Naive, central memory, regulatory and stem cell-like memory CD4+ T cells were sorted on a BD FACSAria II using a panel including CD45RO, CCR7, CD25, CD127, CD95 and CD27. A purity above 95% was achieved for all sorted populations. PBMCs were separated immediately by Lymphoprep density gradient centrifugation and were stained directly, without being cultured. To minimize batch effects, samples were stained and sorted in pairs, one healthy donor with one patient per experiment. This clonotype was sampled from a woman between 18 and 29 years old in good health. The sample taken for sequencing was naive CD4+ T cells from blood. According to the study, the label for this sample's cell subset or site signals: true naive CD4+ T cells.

Here is the DNA: TGTGCCAGCAGCCCCACAGGTTGGGCGGGAGGCACAGATACGCAGTATTTT. This translates into CASSPTGWAGGTDTQYF. The receptor chain draws on TRBV11-2 and TRBJ2-3; 7 junctional bases match TRBD2. Compared with germline, V lacks 5 bases and J lacks 1 base; bases without a gene match: 12. Reading from cysteine to phenylalanine, the CDR3 counts 17 amino acids. Of all the DNA, just the CDR3 is kept, 51 bases in frame from base 1. The germline V gene encodes CDR1 SGHAT and CDR2 FQNNGV.